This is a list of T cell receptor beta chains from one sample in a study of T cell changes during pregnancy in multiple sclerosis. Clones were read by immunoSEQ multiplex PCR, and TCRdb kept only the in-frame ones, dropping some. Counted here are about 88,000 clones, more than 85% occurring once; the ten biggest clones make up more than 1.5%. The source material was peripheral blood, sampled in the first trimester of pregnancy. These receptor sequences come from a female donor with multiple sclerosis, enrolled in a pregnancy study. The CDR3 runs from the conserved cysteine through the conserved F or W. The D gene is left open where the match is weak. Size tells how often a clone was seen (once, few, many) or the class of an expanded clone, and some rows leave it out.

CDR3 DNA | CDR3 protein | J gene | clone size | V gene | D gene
TGTGCCGTTTCCCGAGATGTTAGACTGACCTACGAGCAGTACTTC | CAVSRDVRLTYEQYF | TRBJ2-7 | NA | TRBV7-8 | NA
TGTGCCAGCAGTTTAGGTAGCGGCGGCTACGAGCAGTACTTC | CASSLGSGGYEQYF | TRBJ2-7 | NA | TRBV27 | NA
TGTGCCAGCAGTGATGGTCGACTAGCGGGGTCTTTGGGGCAGTTCTTC | CASSDGRLAGSLGQFF | TRBJ2-1 | NA | TRBV6-1 | TRBD2
TGTGCCAGCAGTTTACTCTCCTACGAGCAGTACTTC | CASSLLSYEQYF | TRBJ2-7 | NA | TRBV28 | NA
TGCGCCAGCAGCCGACTACGAGTAGGGCCCGGGGGTCCGCCGGAGCAGTTCTTC | CASSRLRVGPGGPPEQFF | TRBJ2-1 | NA | TRBV4-1 | NA
TGTGCCAGCAGTTTATCTGGACAGGGGGGCGGCGGCTACACCTTC | CASSLSGQGGGGYTF | TRBJ1-2 | NA | TRBV27 | TRBD1
TGCGCCAGCAGAGACCGGGACAGGGGGCGTCGGTCCACTGAAGCTTTCTTT | CASRDRDRGRRSTEAFF | TRBJ1-1 | NA | TRBV5-1 | TRBD1
TGTGCCAGCAGCTTAATGGACAGGTTGGATACGCAGTATTTT | CASSLMDRLDTQYF | TRBJ2-3 | NA | TRBV7-6 | TRBD1
TGCGCCAGTTCAGAGAGAGCAGGGGTTGGAAACACCATATATTTT | CASSERAGVGNTIYF | TRBJ1-3 | NA | TRBV5-1 | NA
TGTGCCAGCAGCTTAGCCCTAGGTCGCGAGCAGTACTTC | CASSLALGREQYF | TRBJ2-7 | NA | TRBV7-2 | NA
TGTGCCTGGACCGGGACTAGCGGCCGCTACGAGCAGTACTTC | CAWTGTSGRYEQYF | TRBJ2-7 | NA | TRBV30 | TRBD2
TGTGCCAGCAGTGACATTTTAGGGGCATCCAACTACGAGCAGTACTTC | CASSDILGASNYEQYF | TRBJ2-7 | once | TRBV6-4 | NA
TGTGCCAGTAGTACGACTAGCGGGAGAAGTTACGAGCAGTACTTC | CASSTTSGRSYEQYF | TRBJ2-7 | NA | TRBV19 | TRBD2
TGTGCCAGCAGCCAAGGGCTCGCCTACGAGCAGTACTTC | CASSQGLAYEQYF | TRBJ2-7 | NA | TRBV4-2 | NA
TGTGCCAGTAGTATGGGACAACTGAACACTGAAGCTTTCTTT | CASSMGQLNTEAFF | TRBJ1-1 | once | TRBV19 | NA
TGTGCCAGTACCCCTCGTGGCCTAGCGGGAGACACCGGGGAGCTGTTTTTT | CASTPRGLAGDTGELFF | TRBJ2-2 | NA | TRBV19 | TRBD2
TGTGCCAGCTCACCAGACAGGCTCAACGAGCAGTACTTC | CASSPDRLNEQYF | TRBJ2-7 | NA | TRBV18 | NA
TGTGCCAGCAGAGGGGGGGCTAGGAATCAGCCCCAGCATTTT | CASRGGARNQPQHF | TRBJ1-5 | NA | TRBV27 | NA